These 14 T cell receptor beta chains came from one sample sequenced in a study of blood T cell repertoires in COVID-19. Clones were read by immunoSEQ multiplex PCR, and TCRdb kept only the in-frame ones, dropping some. Of about 110,000 clones detected, approximately 86% appear once; the ten largest clones hold about 1%. The sequencing sample was made of peripheral blood. The receptors stem from a woman aged 50 to 65 with active or convalescent COVID-19.

This clone was recorded only once. The chain recombines TRBV5-6 with TRBJ2-5, with D perhaps TRBD1 (5 bases). Looked up from germline, CDR1 is SGHDT and CDR2 is YYEEEE. V lost 3 bases and J 4 bases, leaving 10 bases between the germline ends. This CDR3 contains 13 residues. CDR3 region: CASSSGQRETQYF. In nucleotides, the CDR3 is TGTGCCAGCAGCTCCGGACAAAGAGAGACCCAGTACTTC.

The chain employs TRBV7-9 and TRBJ1-3; D gene ambiguous. This CDR3 has 16 amino acids. With 1 base removed from V and 4 bases from J, the gap between germline ends came to 14 bases. Germline CDR1 SEHNR, CDR2 FQNEAQ (reference sequence). The CDR3 coding sequence is TGTGCCAGCAGCTTAGGTGCAGGTCGGTTAGGAAACACCATATATTTT. Translated: CASSLGAGRLGNTIYF.

The CDR3 coding sequence is TGTGCCAGCAGCTTAGGGACAGGGCCCTCACCCCTCCACTTT. Translating it yields CASSLGTGPSPLHF. The chain has TRBV7-2 and TRBJ1-6, with 8 nucleotides matching TRBD1. J lost 10 bases, V lost 1 base, and 3 bases had no gene match. Germline V gene lookup returns CDR1 SGHTA and CDR2 FQGNSA. The CDR3 is 14 residues long.

The rearrangement joins TRBV12-5 to TRBJ2-1; 13 positions match TRBD2. J was trimmed by 4 bases and V by 1 base; bases with no gene match: 13. Germline V CDR1 and CDR2: LGHNT, FRNRAP. The length of the CDR3 is 20 residues. CDR3 nucleotides: TGTGCTAGTGGTTTGGACCTCACCGGGACTAGCGGGATTTCGTACAATGAGCAGTTCTTC. This codes for CASGLDLTGTSGISYNEQFF. Drawing the rest from reference TRBV12-5 and TRBJ2-1, the complete variable domain is DARVTQTPRHKVTEMGQEVTMRCQPILGHNTVFWYRQTMMQGLELLAYFRNRAPLDDSGMPKDRFSAEMPDATLATLKIQPSEPRDSAVYFCASGLDLTGTSGISYNEQFFGPGTRLTVL.

This clone appeared once. The chain employs TRBV28 and TRBJ2-7; D gene uncertain. V lost 8 bases and J 7 bases, leaving 12 bases between the germline ends. Germline V gives CDR1 MDHEN, CDR2 SYDVKM. The CDR3 length is 11 residues. The CDR3 DNA is TGTGCCAGCCCCCGAGTCGTTGAGCAGTACTTC. Its protein is CASPRVVEQYF.

The chain couples TRBV6-5 to TRBJ2-7, with D possibly matching TRBD2 (6 bases). The V gene's germline CDR1 is MNHEY and CDR2 SVGAGI. The CDR3 has 11 amino acids. The germline V and J ends were trimmed by 8 bases and 6 bases, with 11 bases remaining between them. CDR3 sequence (DNA): TGTGCCAGCGTGCGGGGAAGCGAGCAGTACTTC. Amino acids: CASVRGSEQYF.

V is TRBV5-1 and J is TRBJ1-3; D gene unclear. The V gene lost 4 bases and the J gene lost 1 base, with 9 bases spanning the gap. CDR3 size: 14 residues. Germline V gene lookup returns CDR1 SGHRS and CDR2 YFSETQ. CDR3 sequence (DNA): TGCGCCAGCAGCATAGGGAGATCTGGAAACACCATATATTTT. Protein sequence: CASSIGRSGNTIYF.

This chain's CDR3 is CASSQPTGTVNTEAFF. The CDR3 DNA is TGTGCCAGCAGCCAACCGACAGGGACTGTGAACACTGAAGCTTTCTTT. The V gene is TRBV14, the J gene TRBJ1-1, with TRBD1 matching 7 bases. The V and J ends lost 2 bases and 0 bases, in that order; junction bases with no gene match: 6. The germline gives CDR1 SGHDN, CDR2 FVKESK. This CDR3 region has 16 residues.

V and J are TRBV28 and TRBJ2-7, with TRBD1 matching over 8 bases. Germline V gives CDR1 MDHEN, CDR2 SYDVKM. The CDR3 loop spans 15 amino acids. Unmatched junction bases numbered 12, after V lost 8 bases and J lost 3 bases. CDR3 sequence (DNA): TGTGCCAGCTTTAAGGGGGGACAGGCGAACTACGAGCAGTACTTC. Its protein product is CASFKGGQANYEQYF.

The J gene is TRBJ2-5, the V gene TRBV7-3; D may be TRBD2 (5 bases). Between the trimmed V and J ends, which lost 5 bases and 5 bases, there was a span of 15 bases. CDR1 and CDR2 (germline): SGHTA, FQGTGA. The length of the CDR3 is 14 residues. The CDR3 is CASSPGRGSETQYF. CDR3 sequence (DNA): TGTGCCAGCAGCCCCGGCCGGGGTTCCGAGACCCAGTACTTC.

This chain connects TRBV6-5 to TRBJ1-1, with TRBD1 as a possible D gene (6 bases). Germline V gene lookup returns CDR1 MNHEY and CDR2 SVGAGI. This CDR3 contains 13 residues. Trimming shortened V by 6 bases and J by 3 bases, and 11 bases separated the two germline ends. The CDR3 nucleotides read TGTGCCAGCAGACCGGACAGATACACTGAAGCTTTCTTT. Translating gives CASRPDRYTEAFF.

The genes are TRBV7-2 and TRBJ2-3, with 7 bases fitting TRBD2. V gave up 4 bases and J gave up 4 bases; unmatched junction bases: 17. Germline CDR1 reads SGHTA; CDR2 reads FQGNSA. The length of the CDR3 is 18 residues. The DNA of the CDR3 is TGTGCCAGCAGCTACGACCGGCCTAGCGGCCATAGGCCAGATACGCAGTATTTT. It yields the protein CASSYDRPSGHRPDTQYF.

The chain carries TRBV28 and TRBJ1-2; 9 nucleotides agree with TRBD1. The CDR3 totals 15 residues. Trimming took 2 bases from V and 7 from J; bases not matched to a gene: 8. Germline loops: CDR1 MDHEN, CDR2 SYDVKM. The CDR3 reads CASSLNAGQGSGYTF. DNA for the CDR3: TGTGCCAGCAGTTTAAATGCGGGACAGGGAAGTGGCTACACCTTC.

The chain links TRBV18 to TRBJ2-2, with 13 bases that match TRBD2. The CDR3 totals 17 residues. J was trimmed by 6 bases and V by 3 bases; bases with no gene match: 7. Germline V lookup: CDR1 KGHSH, CDR2 LQKENI. DNA of the CDR3: TGTGCCAGCTCACCCTATGGACTAGCGGGAGTGGCCGGGGAGCTGTTTTTT. Translation: CASSPYGLAGVAGELFF.